Following are 32 T cell receptor beta chains from one sample sequenced in a study of cytomegalovirus exposure and HLA in healthy donors. Method: immunoSEQ multiplex PCR; TCRdb's copy keeps in-frame clones and lacks some. This sample has fewer than 130,000 clones, with about 92% found just once. The sequencing sample was made of PBMCs. These receptor sequences come from a woman younger than 30 in good health and CMV-seronegative.

Points on this clone: In the same sample, other DNA sequences code for this CDR3. The rearrangement joins TRBV9 to TRBJ2-7, with TRBD2 matching 7 bases. Germline V gene sequence: CDR1 SGDLS, CDR2 YYNGEE. V dropped 0 bases and J dropped 2; count of bases not matched to a gene: 5. The CDR3 has 15 amino acids. The CDR3 region has the DNA TGTGCCAGCAGCGTAGGGGCTAGCGGTACCTACGAGCAGTACTTC. Encoded protein: CASSVGASGTYEQYF.

The V and J genes are TRBV28 and TRBJ1-1, with 9 nucleotides matching TRBD1. With V trimmed by 5 bases and J by 7 bases, 8 bases remained unmatched. This CDR3 comprises 14 residues. The germline CDR1 and CDR2 sequences are MDHEN and SYDVKM. The CDR3 here is CASSLRTGEGEAFF. The CDR3 coding sequence is TGTGCCAGCAGTCTAAGGACAGGGGAGGGTGAAGCTTTCTTT.

The chain couples TRBV19 to TRBJ1-2; 9 bases are a match to TRBD1. CDR1 is LNHDA, CDR2 SQIVND, per germline (reference sequence). J was trimmed by 2 bases and V by 3 bases; bases with no gene match: 4. The CDR3 runs 15 residues. The CDR3: CASSMGDRANYGYTF. CDR3 DNA: TGTGCCAGTAGTATGGGGGACAGGGCCAACTATGGCTACACCTTC.

V and J are TRBV4-3 and TRBJ2-5, with D tentatively TRBD1 (6 bases). V was clipped by 3 bases and J by 5 bases, with 16 bases between them. The germline V gene has CDR1 LGHNA and CDR2 YSLEER. The CDR3 is made up of 15 amino acids. For the CDR3, the DNA is TGCGCCAGCAGCCAGTGGGGGCCCAACGAGGAGACCCAGTACTTC. Translated, it gives CASSQWGPNEETQYF.

This clone was detected once. The chain is built from TRBV28 and TRBJ1-1; 7 nucleotides match TRBD1. Trimming cost V 3 bases and J 5 bases; bases outside gene matches: 6. The CDR3 is made up of 14 amino acids. The germline V gene encodes CDR1 MDHEN and CDR2 SYDVKM. CDR3 nucleotide sequence: TGTGCCAGCAGTTTCGACAGGGTGGGTACTGAAGCTTTCTTT. Its protein is CASSFDRVGTEAFF.

This chain links TRBV7-2 with TRBJ2-1; weak D call: TRBD1 (6 bases). CDR1 and CDR2 (germline): SGHTA, FQGNSA. The CDR3 covers 14 residues. Trimming removed 5 bases from V and 12 bases from J, with 20 bases in between. CDR3 amino acids: CASSLYLGAQMQFF. The CDR3 region has the DNA TGTGCCAGCAGCCTATACTTGGGGGCTCAAATGCAGTTCTTC. Together with reference TRBV7-2 and TRBJ2-1, the CDR3 gives the full variable domain: GAGVSQSPSNKVTEKGKDVELRCDPISGHTALYWYRQSLGQGLEFLIYFQGNSAPDKSGLPSDRFSAERTGGSVSTLTIQRTQQEDSAVYLCASSLYLGAQMQFFGPGTRLTVL.

J is TRBJ2-3 and V is TRBV30; 7 bases line up with TRBD2. V shed 0 bases, J shed 6 bases, and the junction held 9 bases outside the gene matches. CDR3 size: 15 residues. CDR1 and CDR2 from the germline V gene are GTSNPN and SVGIG (reference sequence). This chain's CDR3 is CAWSVLGGGRDTQYF. CDR3 in DNA: TGTGCCTGGAGTGTACTTGGCGGGGGAAGGGATACGCAGTATTTT. Together with reference TRBV30 and TRBJ2-3, the CDR3 gives the full variable domain: SQTIHQWPATLVQPVGSPLSLECTVEGTSNPNLYWYRQAAGRGLQLLFYSVGIGQISSEVPQNLSASRPQDRQFILSSKKLLLSDSGFYLCAWSVLGGGRDTQYFGPGTRLTVL.

The chain combines TRBV6-5 with TRBJ1-2; D may be TRBD1 (6 bases). Germline values: CDR1 MNHEY, CDR2 SVGAGI. This CDR3 is built from 13 residues. The V gene lost 6 bases and the J gene lost 2 bases, with 10 bases spanning the gap. The CDR3 bases are TGTGCCAGCAGCCGGACAGAAAACTATGGCTACACCTTC. Protein sequence: CASSRTENYGYTF.

The chain employs TRBV30 and TRBJ2-2, with TRBD1 as a possible D gene (6 bases). Deletions cut 1 base from V and 2 bases from J, with 8 bases between. This CDR3 has 14 residues. Germline V gene sequence: CDR1 GTSNPN, CDR2 SVGIG (reference sequence). CDR3 DNA: TGTGCCTGGAGTGGGGGGCACAACACCGGGGAGCTGTTTTTT. Translation: CAWSGGHNTGELFF.

V is TRBV12-2 and J is TRBJ2-7; TRBD2 is taken as the D call from the table, unchecked against the DNA. TRBV12-2 is annotated as a pseudogene. The CDR3 spans 15 residues. The CDR3 region is CASRSWRDLSYEQYF. DNA of the CDR3: TGTGCAAGTCGCTCTTGGCGGGACTTATCCTACGAGCAGTACTTC.

The V call is TRBV7-9, the J call TRBJ1-2; TRBD1 might be the D (6 bases). This CDR3 region has 13 residues. V was shortened by 7 bases and J by 3 bases, with 12 bases between the two germline ends. The germline V gene encodes CDR1 SEHNR and CDR2 FQNEAQ (reference sequence). Here the CDR3 reads CASIEGGDYGYTF. The DNA of the CDR3 is TGTGCCAGCATCGAAGGGGGGGACTATGGCTACACCTTC.

Written as DNA, the CDR3 is TGCGCCAGCAGCTTGTTGTCAGGCCAAGAGACCCAGTACTTC. This translates into CASSLLSGQETQYF. This chain joins TRBV5-1 and TRBJ2-5; D is unresolved. The CDR3 sequence is 14 residues long. CDR1 and CDR2 (germline): SGHRS, YFSETQ. The V and J ends lost 1 base and 1 base respectively, with 8 bases between them. The entire variable domain, with the rest obtained from reference TRBV5-1 and TRBJ2-5, is as follows: KAGVTQTPRYLIKTRGQQVTLSCSPISGHRSVSWYQQTPGQGLQFLFEYFSETQRNKGNFPGRFSGRQFSNSRSEMNVSTLELGDSALYLCASSLLSGQETQYFGPGTRLLVL.

The chain links TRBV4-3 to TRBJ2-7, with 9 bases matching TRBD1. With 0 bases clipped from V and 4 bases from J, the junction kept 16 bases outside the gene matches. The CDR3 runs 19 residues. Germline V gene lookup returns CDR1 LGHNA and CDR2 YSLEER. CDR3 loop: CASSQERGGRTGGSYEQYF. The CDR3 nucleotides read TGCGCCAGCAGCCAAGAGCGGGGTGGGAGAACAGGGGGCTCGTACGAGCAGTACTTC.

The rearrangement uses TRBV6-1 and TRBJ1-2; D is undetermined. CDR3 size: 13 residues. CDR1 MNHNS and CDR2 SASEGT come from the germline V gene. The V and J ends lost 1 base and 1 base respectively, with 4 bases between them. The CDR3 protein is CASSEGNNYGYTF. CDR3 in DNA: TGTGCCAGCAGTGAAGGTAATAACTATGGCTACACCTTC.

The chain joins TRBV7-9 to TRBJ2-7, with TRBD2 as a possible D gene (5 bases). V dropped 5 bases and J dropped 2 bases, with 10 bases sitting between them. CDR3 length: 13 amino acids. Looked up from germline, CDR1 is SEHNR and CDR2 is FQNEAQ (reference sequence). The chain's CDR3 is CASSRTDTYEQYF. The CDR3 bases are TGTGCCAGCAGCCGGACTGATACCTACGAGCAGTACTTC.

This chain uses TRBV19 with TRBJ1-5; D remains ambiguous. V shed 4 bases and J shed 1 base, with 11 bases lying between them. The CDR3 sequence is 15 residues long. The germline V gene encodes CDR1 LNHDA and CDR2 SQIVND (reference sequence). CDR3 sequence: CASSTLSVSNQPQHF. CDR3 nucleotides: TGTGCCAGTAGTACCCTCTCGGTGAGCAATCAGCCCCAGCATTTT.

The chain combines TRBV4-1 with TRBJ2-5, with TRBD2 matching over 10 bases. Trimming took 0 bases from V and 5 from J; bases not matched to a gene: 6. Germline V gene data show CDR1 as MGHRA and CDR2 as YSYEKL. This CDR3 comprises 16 residues. Written as DNA, the CDR3 is TGCGCCAGCAGCCAAGATCAGAGCGGGAGGGGGGAGACCCAGTACTTC. As protein: CASSQDQSGRGETQYF.

This chain links TRBV6-5 with TRBJ2-7, with D possibly being TRBD2 (5 bases). The germline CDR1 and CDR2 sequences are MNHEY and SVGAGI. The V and J ends lost 8 bases and 4 bases respectively, with 12 bases between them. This CDR3 comprises 12 residues. CDR3 amino acids: CASGLHTYEQYF. CDR3 nucleotide sequence: TGTGCCAGCGGACTGCACACTTACGAGCAGTACTTC.

This clone was detected a few times. V and J are TRBV28 and TRBJ1-5; D is ambiguous. The V end lost 1 base, the J end lost 7 bases, and 5 bases lay between the germline ends. This CDR3 region has 12 residues. Germline V lookup: CDR1 MDHEN, CDR2 SYDVKM. CDR3 region: CASSLYRQPQHF. DNA for the CDR3: TGTGCCAGCAGTTTATACAGACAGCCCCAGCATTTT.

V and J are TRBV19 and TRBJ1-4, with D maybe TRBD1 (5 bases). V was clipped by 6 bases and J by 2 bases, with 10 bases between them. Germline CDR1 LNHDA, CDR2 SQIVND (reference sequence). This CDR3 spans 14 amino acids. For the CDR3, the DNA is TGTGCCAGTAGAGGGGTTTGGACTAATGAAAAACTGTTTTTT. This codes for CASRGVWTNEKLFF.

This clone was detected once. The rearrangement uses TRBV13 and TRBJ2-7; 9 bases are shared with TRBD1. The CDR3 is 16 amino acids. Germline V gene sequence: CDR1 PRHDT, CDR2 FYEKMQ (reference sequence). After removal of 0 bases from V and 2 bases from J, the junction contained 5 bases not matched to a gene. CDR3 in amino acids: CASSLGGQGPAYEQYF. CDR3 DNA sequence: TGTGCCAGCAGCTTAGGCGGACAGGGGCCGGCCTACGAGCAGTACTTC.

The chain has TRBV6-5 and TRBJ2-1; 7 nucleotides line up with TRBD2. Unmatched junction bases numbered 7, after V lost 10 bases and J lost 1 base. The CDR3 contains 14 residues. From germline, CDR1 is MNHEY and CDR2 SVGAGI. This chain's CDR3 is CATFVGGSYNEQFF. CDR3 in DNA: TGTGCCACCTTTGTCGGGGGGTCCTACAATGAGCAGTTCTTC.

This CDR3 reads CASSQVPPRAKNIQYF. Written as DNA, the CDR3 is TGCGCCAGCAGCCAAGTCCCCCCCAGGGCCAAAAACATTCAGTACTTC. The J gene is TRBJ2-4, the V gene TRBV4-1; D unclear. Germline CDR1 and CDR2: MGHRA and YSYEKL. This CDR3 is 16 amino acids long. V was trimmed by 1 base and J by 1 base, leaving 11 bases between them.

The genes are TRBV7-9 and TRBJ2-5; 11 bases fit TRBD2. CDR3 length: 17 residues. J gave up 3 bases and V 2 bases, and 8 bases lay outside the gene matches. Germline V gives CDR1 SEHNR, CDR2 FQNEAQ (reference sequence). In DNA, the CDR3 is TGTGCCAGCAGCTTAAATTATGAGACTAGCGGGGAAGAGACCCAGTACTTC. It codes for CASSLNYETSGEETQYF.

The J gene is TRBJ2-3, the V gene TRBV11-1, with 8 bases fitting TRBD1. The germline gives CDR1 SGHAT, CDR2 FQDESV (reference sequence). J gave up 2 bases and V 8 bases, and 9 bases lay outside the gene matches. The CDR3 has 15 amino acids. The CDR3 sequence: CASSPRGPSTDTQYF. The CDR3 DNA reads as TGTGCCAGCTCCCCCAGGGGGCCCTCCACAGATACGCAGTATTTT.

This chain links TRBV28 with TRBJ1-2; D remains unclear. CDR1 is MDHEN and CDR2 is SYDVKM in the germline V gene. Trimming stripped 7 bases from V and 9 bases from J, with 18 bases between. The CDR3 is 13 residues long. This CDR3 is CASTSSPRGSYTF. Written as DNA, the CDR3 is TGTGCCAGCACTTCCTCCCCTCGGGGTAGCTACACCTTC.

Details on this clone: This same CDR3 is encoded by further DNA sequences in the sample. The gene calls are TRBV6-1 and TRBJ1-5; possible D gene TRBD1, 6 bases. The V end lost 5 bases, the J end lost 4 bases, and 6 bases lay between the germline ends. The CDR3 sequence is 12 residues long. Germline V gene sequence: CDR1 MNHNS, CDR2 SASEGT. The CDR3 DNA reads as TGTGCCAGCAGTACAGGGAATCAGCCCCAGCATTTT. Protein: CASSTGNQPQHF.

The chain employs TRBV10-3 and TRBJ2-2; D unresolved. The CDR3 spans 15 residues. The V and J ends lost 6 bases and 0 bases respectively, with 11 bases between them. Germline CDR1 ENHRY, CDR2 SYGVKD. CDR3 residues: CAIRAGTSNTGELFF. Written as DNA, the CDR3 is TGTGCCATCAGGGCAGGTACCTCGAACACCGGGGAGCTGTTTTTT.

V and J are TRBV7-2 and TRBJ2-7, with D tentatively TRBD1 (5 bases). Germline V gene sequence: CDR1 SGHTA, CDR2 FQGNSA. Trimming removed 1 base at V and 4 bases at J, with 11 bases between. The CDR3 is 14 residues long. The CDR3 coding sequence is TGTGCCAGCAGCTTAGACCAGGGCCAGTACGAGCAGTACTTC. It is translated as CASSLDQGQYEQYF.

The chain is built from TRBV4-3 and TRBJ1-6; possibly TRBD1 for D (6 bases). CDR3 length equals 16 residues. V lost 0 bases, J lost 9 bases, and 15 bases lay in between. Germline-derived CDR1 and CDR2 are LGHNA and YSLEER. The CDR3 DNA reads TGCGCCAGCAGCCAAGATCGAAGGGACACCAGTTCACCCCTCCACTTT. Its translation is CASSQDRRDTSSPLHF.

This clone has a single count. The rearrangement joins TRBV4-1 to TRBJ2-7; 9 bases align to TRBD2. The V gene end was trimmed by 5 bases and the J gene end by 2 bases; junction bases not matched to a gene: 10. The CDR3 runs to 16 residues. CDR1 is MGHRA, CDR2 YSYEKL, per germline. This CDR3 is CASSKYLAGLPYEQYF. The CDR3 DNA reads TGCGCCAGCAGCAAGTACCTAGCGGGATTACCCTACGAGCAGTACTTC.

The V and J genes are TRBV19 and TRBJ2-5, with a weak D call TRBD2 (6 bases). The CDR3 covers 12 residues. Germline V gene lookup returns CDR1 LNHDA and CDR2 SQIVND (reference sequence). V shed 4 bases and J shed 7 bases, with 10 bases lying between them. Here the CDR3 DNA reads TGTGCCAGTAGTAGGGACTGGGGGACCCAGTACTTC. It translates to CASSRDWGTQYF.